Following are 18 T cell receptor beta chains from one sample sequenced in a study of T cells in localized non-small cell lung cancer. TCRdb's copy holds only in-frame clones and misses some; the assay was immunoSEQ multiplex PCR. The sample records about 33,000 clones, over 75% being singletons. The starting material was peripheral blood, obtained before any cancer treatment. The receptors were gathered from a male donor older than 55 with stage III squamous cell lung carcinoma.

CDR3 coding DNA: TGTGCCAGCAGCTTGACAGGGACACATGAAGCTTTCTTT. Its protein product is CASSLTGTHEAFF. This chain links TRBV7-9 with TRBJ1-1; 7 nucleotides line up with TRBD1. The CDR3 has 13 residues. The germline CDR1 and CDR2 sequences are SEHNR and FQNEAQ (reference sequence). V was clipped by 3 bases and J by 7 bases; unmatched bases: 5.

The chain links TRBV5-1 to TRBJ1-2; 8 nucleotides agree with TRBD1. Germline trimming cut 0 bases from V and 4 bases from J; bases unmatched to any gene: 5. Germline V gene lookup returns CDR1 SGHRS and CDR2 YFSETQ. The CDR3 spans 15 residues. CDR3 loop: CASSLVTGGSYGYTF. CDR3 nucleotide sequence: TGCGCCAGCAGCTTGGTTACAGGGGGGTCCTATGGCTACACCTTC.

This clone was detected once. This chain uses TRBV6-5 with TRBJ2-7; weak D call: TRBD2 (5 bases). V was shortened by 5 bases and J by 3 bases, with 8 bases between the two germline ends. CDR1 is MNHEY and CDR2 is SVGAGI in the germline V gene. This CDR3 is built from 12 residues. Written as DNA, the CDR3 is TGTGCCAGCAGTAGGACTGACTACGAGCAGTACTTC. Amino acids: CASSRTDYEQYF.

J is TRBJ2-7 and V is TRBV18; D is perhaps TRBD1 or TRBD2 (5 bases each). The CDR3 has 17 amino acids. Trimming removed 3 bases from V and 7 bases from J, with 25 bases in between. Germline V gene lookup returns CDR1 KGHSH and CDR2 LQKENI. The CDR3 DNA reads TGTGCCAGCTCACCCCCGGGGCTAGTAGTTCCCTCGGGGGAGCAGTACTTC. Protein sequence: CASSPPGLVVPSGEQYF.

V and J are TRBV6-5 and TRBJ1-1, with TRBD1 matching 8 bases. V dropped 5 bases and J dropped 11; count of bases not matched to a gene: 7. This CDR3 is 12 amino acids long. Germline V CDR1 and CDR2: MNHEY, SVGAGI. DNA of the CDR3: TGTGCCAGCAGTCAGGACAGGGAGGTGGCTTTCTTT. Residues: CASSQDREVAFF.

The chain combines TRBV7-8 with TRBJ2-3; 12 nucleotides agree with TRBD1. Germline trimming cut 1 base from V and 2 bases from J; bases unmatched to any gene: 4. This CDR3 is built from 17 residues. CDR1 and CDR2 (germline): SGHVS, FQNEAQ. In DNA form, the CDR3 reads TGTGCCAGCAGCTTAGTGGGACAGGGGGCCCCCACAGATACGCAGTATTTT. This codes for CASSLVGQGAPTDTQYF.

This clone was recorded once. The gene calls are TRBV5-5 and TRBJ1-6; TRBD1 aligns across 7 bases. Germline values: CDR1 SGHKS, CDR2 YYEKEE (reference sequence). Trimming removed 2 bases from V and 1 base from J; junction bases left unmatched: 9. CDR3 size: 18 residues. In DNA form, the CDR3 reads TGTGCCAGCAGCTTCAGACAGGGTACTTATTCCTATAATTCACCCCTCCACTTT. Translation gives CASSFRQGTYSYNSPLHF. The variable domain in full, completed from reference TRBV5-5 and TRBJ1-6, reads DAGVTQSPTHLIKTRGQQVTLRCSPISGHKSVSWYQQVLGQGPQFIFQYYEKEERGRGNFPDRFSARQFPNYSSELNVNALLLGDSALYLCASSFRQGTYSYNSPLHFGNGTRLTVT.

J is TRBJ2-7 and V is TRBV11-2; 7 nucleotides match TRBD1. Germline V gene lookup returns CDR1 SGHAT and CDR2 FQNNGV. Germline trimming cut 5 bases from V and 3 bases from J; bases unmatched to any gene: 13. The CDR3 has 16 residues. The CDR3 is CASSPYVGGNVYEQYF. The CDR3 coding sequence is TGTGCCAGCAGCCCCTATGTAGGGGGCAATGTCTACGAGCAGTACTTC.

This chain connects TRBV14 to TRBJ1-2; D is undetermined. V gave up 1 base and J gave up 3 bases, with 3 bases separating them. Germline V gene sequence: CDR1 SGHDN, CDR2 FVKESK. This CDR3 is 12 amino acids long. Written as DNA, the CDR3 is TGTGCCAGCAGCCAAGGGGACTATGGCTACACCTTC. This sequence encodes CASSQGDYGYTF.

V and J are TRBV7-2 and TRBJ2-5; D possibly corresponds to TRBD1 (6 bases). Germline V CDR1 and CDR2: SGHTA, FQGNSA. The CDR3 runs to 14 residues. V was clipped by 5 bases and J by 4 bases, with 14 bases between them. CDR3 protein: CASSPLTGRETQYF. In DNA form, the CDR3 reads TGTGCCAGCAGCCCTCTTACAGGGAGAGAGACCCAGTACTTC.

This sequence joins TRBV19 and TRBJ1-5, with D perhaps matching TRBD1 (6 bases). The V gene's germline CDR1 is LNHDA and CDR2 SQIVND (reference sequence). This CDR3 spans 17 amino acids. V lost 7 bases to trimming and J lost 0 bases, with 19 bases between them. CDR3 nucleotides: TGTGCCAGTACGGGGGCAGTTGGCGATTATAGCAATCAGCCCCAGCATTTT. It encodes CASTGAVGDYSNQPQHF.

V gene TRBV10-3 combines with J gene TRBJ1-5; TRBD1 agrees at 10 bases. CDR1 is ENHRY, CDR2 SYGVKD, per germline. V was pared by 6 bases and J by 4 bases, with 9 bases of the junction left unmatched. This CDR3 is 16 amino acids long. CDR3 region: CAISNKGQGLNQPQHF. CDR3 coding DNA: TGTGCCATCAGCAATAAGGGACAGGGGTTAAATCAGCCCCAGCATTTT.

J is TRBJ2-1 and V is TRBV2; 7 bases line up with TRBD1. The V gene's germline CDR1 is SNHLY and CDR2 FYNNEI. The CDR3 length is 14 residues. With V trimmed by 6 bases and J by 3 bases, 5 bases remained unmatched. CDR3 sequence (DNA): TGTGCCAGCAGATCCGGGACAGTCTACAATGAGCAGTTCTTC. This gives the protein CASRSGTVYNEQFF.

The DNA for the CDR3 is TGTGCCAGCAGCAAAACGACAGGGGAAACCTATGGCTACACCTTC. It is translated as CASSKTTGETYGYTF. This chain uses TRBV13 with TRBJ1-2; 8 bases are shared with TRBD1. There are 15 residues in the CDR3. Germline-derived CDR1 and CDR2 are PRHDT and FYEKMQ (reference sequence). V dropped 5 bases and J dropped 4; count of bases not matched to a gene: 9. Full variable domain (outside the CDR3, taken from reference TRBV13 and TRBJ1-2): AAGVIQSPRHLIKEKRETATLKCYPIPRHDTVYWYQQGPGQDPQFLISFYEKMQSDKGSIPDRFSAQQFSDYHSELNMSSLELGDSALYFCASSKTTGETYGYTFGSGTRLTVV.

This clone was picked up a small number of times. This chain joins TRBV19 and TRBJ1-5; D gene uncertain. CDR3 length equals 13 residues. Germline V gene sequence: CDR1 LNHDA, CDR2 SQIVND (reference sequence). V was clipped by 9 bases and J by 3 bases, with 12 bases between them. This CDR3 is CASEGKPNQPQHF. The CDR3 nucleotides are TGTGCCAGCGAAGGGAAACCCAATCAGCCCCAGCATTTT. Supplemented by reference TRBV19 and TRBJ1-5, the full variable domain reads DGGITQSPKYLFRKEGQNVTLSCEQNLNHDAMYWYRQDPGQGLRLIYYSQIVNDFQKGDIAEGYSVSREKKESFPLTVTSAQKNPTAFYLCASEGKPNQPQHFGDGTRLSIL.

This clone is medium-sized in the sample. The V gene is TRBV6-5, the J gene TRBJ1-1; tentatively, D is TRBD1 (6 bases). This CDR3 has 15 residues. V lost 6 bases and J 2 bases, leaving 16 bases between the germline ends. CDR1 and CDR2 (germline): MNHEY, SVGAGI. CDR3: CASSSQGFINTEAFF. The CDR3 region has the DNA TGTGCCAGCAGCTCACAGGGATTCATAAACACTGAAGCTTTCTTT.

This sequence joins TRBV6-6 and TRBJ1-1; D is uncertain. This CDR3 has 13 amino acids. V was trimmed by 0 bases and J by 8 bases, leaving 10 bases between them. Germline V gives CDR1 MNHNY, CDR2 SVGAGI (reference sequence). The CDR3 sequence: CASSYSSLQEAFF. In DNA form, the CDR3 reads TGTGCCAGCAGTTACTCCTCGTTACAGGAAGCTTTCTTT.

This chain connects TRBV5-1 to TRBJ1-1; D is ambiguous. Between the trimmed V and J ends, which lost 0 bases and 6 bases, there was a span of 15 bases. Germline V gene lookup returns CDR1 SGHRS and CDR2 YFSETQ. The CDR3 has 15 amino acids. The CDR3 spells CASSLVGIRGPEAFF. CDR3 DNA sequence: TGCGCCAGCAGCTTGGTCGGGATTCGTGGGCCTGAAGCTTTCTTT.